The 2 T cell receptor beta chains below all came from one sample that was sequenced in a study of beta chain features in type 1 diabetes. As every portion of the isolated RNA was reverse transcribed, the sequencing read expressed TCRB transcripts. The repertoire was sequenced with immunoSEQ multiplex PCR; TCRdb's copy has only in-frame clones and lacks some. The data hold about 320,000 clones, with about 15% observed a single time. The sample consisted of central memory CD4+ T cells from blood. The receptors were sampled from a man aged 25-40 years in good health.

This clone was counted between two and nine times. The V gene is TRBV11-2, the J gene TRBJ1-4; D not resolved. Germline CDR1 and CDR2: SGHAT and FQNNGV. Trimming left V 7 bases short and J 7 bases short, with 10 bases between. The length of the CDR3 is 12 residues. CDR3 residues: CASTNGVEKLFF. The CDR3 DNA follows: TGTGCCAGCACCAATGGGGTTGAAAAACTGTTTTTT. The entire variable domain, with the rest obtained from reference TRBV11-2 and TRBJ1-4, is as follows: EAGVAQSPRYKIIEKRQSVAFWCNPISGHATLYWYQQILGQGPKLLIQFQNNGVVDDSQLPKDRFSAERLKGVDSTLKIQPAKLEDSAVYLCASTNGVEKLFFGSGTQLSVL.

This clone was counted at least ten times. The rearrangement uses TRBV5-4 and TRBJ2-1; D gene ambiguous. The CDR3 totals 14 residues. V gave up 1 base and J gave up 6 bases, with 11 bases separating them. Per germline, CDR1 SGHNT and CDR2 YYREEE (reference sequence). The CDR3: CASSLSFSSNEQFF. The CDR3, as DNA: TGTGCCAGCAGCTTGTCTTTTAGCTCCAATGAGCAGTTCTTC.